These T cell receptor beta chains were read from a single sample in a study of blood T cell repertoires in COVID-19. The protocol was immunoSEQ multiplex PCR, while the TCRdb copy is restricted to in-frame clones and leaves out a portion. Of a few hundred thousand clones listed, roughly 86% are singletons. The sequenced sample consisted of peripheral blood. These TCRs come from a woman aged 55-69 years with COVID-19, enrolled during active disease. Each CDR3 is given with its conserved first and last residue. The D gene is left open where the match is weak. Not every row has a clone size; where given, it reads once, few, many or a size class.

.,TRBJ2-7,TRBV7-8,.,CASREGGSYEQYF,TGTGCCAGCAGGGAGGGTGGCAGCTACGAGCAGTACTTC
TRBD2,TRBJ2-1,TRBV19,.,CATSLAGVGEQFF,TGTGCCACTTCACTAGCGGGAGTTGGAGAGCAGTTCTTC
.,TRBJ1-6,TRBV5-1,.,CASSVRDSYNSPLHF,TGCGCCAGCAGTGTCCGGGATAGCTATAATTCACCCCTCCACTTT
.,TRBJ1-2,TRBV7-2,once,CASSLEAGTWDHGYTF,TGTGCCAGCAGCTTAGAGGCCGGGACATGGGACCATGGCTACACCTTC
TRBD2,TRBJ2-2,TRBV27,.,CATKKGLAVTGELFF,TGTGCCACTAAAAAGGGACTAGCGGTCACCGGGGAGCTGTTTTTT
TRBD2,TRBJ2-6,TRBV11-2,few,CASSFRRSGKGTGANVLTF,TGTGCCAGCAGCTTCCGGAGGAGCGGGAAGGGGACCGGGGCCAACGTCCTGACTTTC
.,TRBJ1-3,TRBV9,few,CASSVSSGNTIYF,TGTGCCAGCAGCGTTAGTTCGGGAAACACCATATATTTT
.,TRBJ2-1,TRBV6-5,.,CASSIRDFYEQFF,TGTGCCAGCAGTATCCGGGACTTCTATGAGCAGTTCTTC
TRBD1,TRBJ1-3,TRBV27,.,CASKETGGFGNTIYF,TGTGCCAGCAAAGAGACAGGGGGCTTTGGAAACACCATATATTTT
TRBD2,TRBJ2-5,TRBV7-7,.,CASSPGTSGYQETQYF,TGTGCCAGCAGCCCAGGGACTAGCGGGTACCAAGAGACCCAGTACTTC
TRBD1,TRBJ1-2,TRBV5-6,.,CASSRRGQAYGYTF,TGTGCCAGCAGCCGCAGGGGGCAGGCGTATGGCTACACCTTC
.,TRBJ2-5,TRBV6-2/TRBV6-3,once,CASSTDPGGETQYF,TGTGCCAGCAGTACAGACCCCGGCGGGGAGACCCAGTACTTC
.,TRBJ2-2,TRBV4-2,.,CASSHAGSGTGELFF,TGTGCCAGCAGCCATGCTGGGAGCGGGACAGGGGAGCTGTTTTTT
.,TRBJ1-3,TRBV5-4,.,CASSLVGVSGNTIYF,TGTGCCAGCAGCTTGGTAGGGGTCTCTGGAAACACCATATATTTT
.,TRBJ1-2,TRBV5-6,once,CASSLGDSTHSGYTF,TGTGCCAGCAGCTTGGGGGACTCCACCCACTCTGGCTACACCTTC
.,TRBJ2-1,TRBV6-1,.,CASSEGSTQFF,TGTGCCAGCAGTGAAGGTAGTACCCAGTTCTTC
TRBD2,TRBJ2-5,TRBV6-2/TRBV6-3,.,CASSQLAGGETQYF,TGTGCCAGCAGCCAACTAGCGGGAGGAGAGACCCAGTACTTC
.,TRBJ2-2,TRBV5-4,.,CASNSHGAVNTGELFF,TGTGCCAGCAACTCCCATGGGGCGGTGAACACCGGGGAGCTGTTTTTT
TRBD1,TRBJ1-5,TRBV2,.,CASSEGQGSNQPQHF,TGTGCCAGCAGCGAGGGACAGGGGAGCAATCAGCCCCAGCATTTT
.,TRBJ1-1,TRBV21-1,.,CASSKIRGWTEAFF,TGTGCCAGCAGCAAAATAAGGGGGTGGACTGAAGCTTTCTTT
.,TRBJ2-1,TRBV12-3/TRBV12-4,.,CASSLSGNEQFF,TGTGCCAGCAGCTTATCAGGGAACGAGCAGTTCTTC
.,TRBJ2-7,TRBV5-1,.,CASSLPSYEQYF,TGCGCCAGCAGCCTCCCGAGCTACGAGCAGTACTTC
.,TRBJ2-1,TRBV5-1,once,CASSPRSGSSYNEQFF,TGCGCCAGCAGCCCCCGGAGCGGAAGCTCCTACAATGAGCAGTTCTTC
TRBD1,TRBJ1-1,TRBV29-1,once,CSVDRGRFQGTEAFF,TGCAGCGTGGACAGGGGGCGGTTTCAAGGCACTGAAGCTTTCTTT
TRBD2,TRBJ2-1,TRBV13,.,CASSYRTGTSVYEQFF,TGTGCCAGCAGTTACCGAACCGGGACTAGCGTCTATGAGCAGTTCTTC
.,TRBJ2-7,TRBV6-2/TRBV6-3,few,CASSYSRGGNEQYF,TGTGCCAGCAGTTACTCGAGGGGGGGCAACGAGCAGTACTTC
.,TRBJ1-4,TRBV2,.,CASSEGQLEKLFF,TGTGCCAGCAGTGAAGGACAGCTTGAAAAACTGTTTTTT
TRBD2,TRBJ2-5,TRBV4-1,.,CASSQEGLAGVETQYF,TGCGCCAGCAGCCAAGAAGGGCTAGCGGGAGTAGAGACCCAGTACTTC
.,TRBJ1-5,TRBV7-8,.,CASSPKQDQPQHF,TGTGCCAGCAGCCCCAAGCAGGATCAGCCCCAGCATTTT
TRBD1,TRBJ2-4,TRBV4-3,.,CASSQGTGMINIQYF,TGCGCCAGCAGCCAAGGGACAGGAATGATAAACATTCAGTACTTC
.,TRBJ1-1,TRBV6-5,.,CAKQGTEAFF,TGTGCCAAACAGGGCACTGAAGCTTTCTTT
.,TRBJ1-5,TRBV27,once,CASSLFPPHRAPSNQPQHF,TGTGCCAGCAGTTTATTCCCCCCTCACAGGGCTCCATCCAATCAGCCCCAGCATTTT
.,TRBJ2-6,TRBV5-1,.,CASSLDGGSGANVLTF,TGCGCCAGCAGCTTGGATGGGGGGTCTGGGGCCAACGTCCTGACTTTC
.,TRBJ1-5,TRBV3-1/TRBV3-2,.,CASILKFGQPQHF,TGTGCCAGCATCCTTAAATTTGGCCAGCCCCAGCATTTT
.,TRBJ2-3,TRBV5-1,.,CASTPDSSTDTQYF,TGCGCCAGCACACCGGACAGTAGCACAGATACGCAGTATTTT
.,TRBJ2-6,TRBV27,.,CASSLLGRGTSGANVLTF,TGTGCCAGCAGTTTATTGGGTAGGGGTACATCTGGGGCCAACGTCCTGACTTTC
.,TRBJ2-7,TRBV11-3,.,CASSLGGWASSYEQYF,TGTGCCAGCAGCTTAGGTGGATGGGCCTCAAGCTACGAGCAGTACTTC
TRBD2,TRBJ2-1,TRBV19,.,CASSLLGTSGYNEQFF,TGTGCCAGTAGTTTACTAGGGACTAGCGGGTACAATGAGCAGTTCTTC
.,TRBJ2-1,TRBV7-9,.,CASSLAPSGNEQFF,TGTGCCAGCAGCTTAGCCCCCTCCGGCAATGAGCAGTTCTTC
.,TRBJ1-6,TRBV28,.,CASSFFSDSPLHF,TGTGCCAGCAGTTTCTTTTCGGATTCACCCCTCCACTTT
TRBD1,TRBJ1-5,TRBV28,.,CASITGGGNQPQHF,TGTGCCAGCATCACAGGGGGCGGCAATCAGCCCCAGCATTTT
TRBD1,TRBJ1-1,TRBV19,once,CASTKFGQGRLNTEAFF,TGTGCCAGTACCAAATTCGGACAGGGACGGTTGAACACTGAAGCTTTCTTT
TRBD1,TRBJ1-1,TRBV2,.,CASIPWGTGHTEAFF,TGTGCCAGCATTCCATGGGGGACAGGCCACACTGAAGCTTTCTTT
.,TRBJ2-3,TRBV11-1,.,CASSPEGRVADTQYF,TGTGCCAGCAGCCCCGAGGGTAGAGTTGCAGATACGCAGTATTTT
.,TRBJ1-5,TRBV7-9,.,CASSPDGGAGQPQHF,TGTGCCAGCAGCCCGGACGGGGGGGCTGGTCAGCCCCAGCATTTT
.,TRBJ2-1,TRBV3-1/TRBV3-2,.,CASSQDGGRAQFF,TGTGCCAGCAGCCAAGATGGAGGGCGTGCGCAGTTCTTC